This TCR beta chain was captured by sequencing in a study of blood T cell repertoires in COVID-19. Germline CDR1 and CDR2: LGHNA and YSLEER. This CDR3 contains 15 residues. V lost 0 bases and J lost 4, with 10 bases in between. Assignment of participants to cohorts was predicated upon participant-reported clinical history. This clone has just a few counts. The table came from immunoSEQ multiplex PCR; TCRdb's copy has only in-frame clones and leaves some out. The profile shows approximately 150,000 clones, over 70% of them singletons. The origin of this receptor is a man aged 70 or older who had been exposed to COVID-19. The J gene is TRBJ2-1, the V gene TRBV4-3, with D possibly being TRBD2 (6 bases). Specimen: PBMCs or T cells enriched from blood (not recorded which). This chain's CDR3 is CASSQDRAGYNEQFF. The CDR3 nucleotides are TGCGCCAGCAGCCAAGATAGGGCGGGATACAATGAGCAGTTCTTC.